One sample yielded the 8 T cell receptor beta chains listed below, sequenced in a study of neoadjuvant nivolumab and ipilimumab in lung cancer. TCRdb's copy holds only in-frame clones and misses some; the assay was immunoSEQ multiplex PCR. The sample has fewer than 7,500 clones; 85% are singletons. Sample: tumor tissue, taken after neoadjuvant nivolumab, alone or with ipilimumab, at or shortly before surgery. The receptors were gathered from an adult with non-small cell lung cancer.

The chain has TRBV18 and TRBJ1-1, with 9 bases that match TRBD1. The CDR3 runs to 14 residues. The V segment lost 5 bases and the J segment 11 bases; nucleotides outside the gene matches: 12. From germline, CDR1 is KGHSH and CDR2 LQKENI. CDR3 DNA sequence: TGTGCCAGCTCATACGATTATCGGACAGGGGAGGCTTTCTTT. This gives the protein CASSYDYRTGEAFF.

Here the CDR3 DNA reads TGTGCCAGCAGCGTAGGGGTCAGGGTAAGCGCTGGGGCCAACGTCCTGACTTTC. This translates into CASSVGVRVSAGANVLTF. V gene TRBV9 combines with J gene TRBJ2-6; perhaps TRBD1 as D (5 bases). The germline V gene encodes CDR1 SGDLS and CDR2 YYNGEE. The length of the CDR3 is 18 residues. V lost 0 bases to trimming and J lost 2 bases, with 15 bases between them. Full variable domain (missing parts from reference TRBV9 and TRBJ2-6): DSGVTQTPKHLITATGQRVTLRCSPRSGDLSVYWYQQSLDQGLQFLIQYYNGEERAKGNILERFSAQQFPDLHSELNLSSLELGDSALYFCASSVGVRVSAGANVLTFGAGSRLTVL.

V is TRBV2 and J is TRBJ1-1; D is unresolved. The V gene's germline CDR1 is SNHLY and CDR2 FYNNEI. V was clipped by 7 bases and J by 1 base, with 13 bases between them. The CDR3 is made up of 14 amino acids. DNA of the CDR3: TGTGCCAGCAATCTACGCAAAGGGAACACTGAAGCTTTCTTT. This sequence encodes CASNLRKGNTEAFF. Variable domain in full (rest from reference TRBV2 and TRBJ1-1): EPEVTQTPSHQVTQMGQEVILRCVPISNHLYFYWYRQILGQKVEFLVSFYNNEISEKSEIFDDQFSVERPDGSNFTLKIRSTKLEDSAMYFCASNLRKGNTEAFFGQGTRLTVV.

This sequence joins TRBV30 and TRBJ1-6; TRBD1 is a possible D gene (5 bases). Germline V gene data show CDR1 as GTSNPN and CDR2 as SVGIG (reference sequence). With 1 base removed from V and 7 bases from J, the gap between germline ends came to 5 bases. The CDR3 is 12 amino acids. CDR3 loop: CAWSGGNSPLHF. CDR3 DNA: TGTGCCTGGAGTGGGGGGAATTCACCCCTCCACTTT.

The chain links TRBV6-5 to TRBJ1-2; TRBD1 might be the D (5 bases). The CDR3 totals 12 residues. V was shortened by 2 bases and J by 8 bases, with 9 bases between the two germline ends. Germline V lookup: CDR1 MNHEY, CDR2 SVGAGI. In DNA form, the CDR3 reads TGTGCCAGCAGTTACAGGGGTTACGGCTACACCTTC. Translated: CASSYRGYGYTF.

The chain joins TRBV28 to TRBJ1-2, with TRBD1 matching over 9 bases. From germline, CDR1 is MDHEN and CDR2 SYDVKM. This CDR3 is built from 14 residues. V gave up 3 bases and J gave up 7 bases; unmatched junction bases: 6. In DNA, the CDR3 is TGTGCCAGCAGTTTTAACAGGGGGCGATCTGGCTACACCTTC. Amino acids: CASSFNRGRSGYTF.

The sample holds a few counts of this clone. The chain is built from TRBV30 and TRBJ1-5; perhaps TRBD1 as D (5 bases). Trimming removed 2 bases at V and 2 bases at J, with 19 bases between. CDR1 GTSNPN and CDR2 SVGIG come from the germline V gene (reference sequence). The CDR3 loop spans 17 amino acids. The CDR3 sequence: CAWSPPLYRFGNQPQHF. CDR3 in DNA: TGTGCCTGGAGTCCTCCTTTATACAGGTTTGGCAATCAGCCCCAGCATTTT.

This clone has more than one count but fewer than ten. The chain links TRBV11-2 to TRBJ1-5; D is ambiguous. Germline V CDR1 and CDR2: SGHAT, FQNNGV. The CDR3 runs to 14 residues. Trimming cost V 5 bases and J 5 bases, with 13 bases left between them. The CDR3 nucleotides read TGTGCCAGCAGCCGGACGGGTTTGGATCAGCCCCAGCATTTT. Translation gives CASSRTGLDQPQHF.